These 9 T cell receptor beta chains share one sample of origin, sequenced in a study of shared clonotypes between healthy human individuals. Clones were read by immunoSEQ multiplex PCR, and TCRdb kept only the in-frame ones, dropping some. The profile shows about 100,000 clones, about 67% of them singletons. The sequencing input was memory CD8+ T cells sorted from blood. Documented subset: CD45RO+ cells pooled with CCR7-negative TemRA cells. All receptors derive from a woman younger than 45 in good health.

This clone is medium-sized (0.01 to 0.1%). V gene TRBV6-4 combines with J gene TRBJ2-2; TRBD1 aligns across 9 bases. CDR3 size: 17 residues. V was clipped by 6 bases and J by 4 bases; unmatched bases: 12. The germline gives CDR1 MRHNA, CDR2 SNTAGT. As DNA, the CDR3 is TGTGCCAGCAGCGAAGGCTTAAGACAGGGGGTCACCGGGGAGCTGTTTTTT. Encoded protein: CASSEGLRQGVTGELFF.

J is TRBJ2-2 and V is TRBV10-3; D not certain. The CDR3 has 14 amino acids. V gave up 7 bases and J gave up 4 bases, with 13 bases separating them. The germline CDR1 and CDR2 sequences are ENHRY and SYGVKD. The CDR3 is CAITHGPSTGELFF. The CDR3 nucleotides are TGTGCCATCACCCATGGACCCTCCACCGGGGAGCTGTTTTTT.

The rearrangement joins TRBV7-7 to TRBJ1-1; D call uncertain. The CDR3 has 15 amino acids. V lost 5 bases to trimming and J lost 1 base, with 14 bases between them. Germline V CDR1 and CDR2: SSHAT, FNYEAQ (reference sequence). The CDR3 spells CASSLIQDWNTEAFF. DNA for the CDR3: TGTGCCAGCAGCCTCATCCAGGACTGGAACACTGAAGCTTTCTTT.

The J gene is TRBJ2-7, the V gene TRBV6-4; TRBD2 agrees at 12 bases. The V segment lost 5 bases and the J segment 3 bases; nucleotides outside the gene matches: 5. Germline-derived CDR1 and CDR2 are MRHNA and SNTAGT. The CDR3 is 15 amino acids. The CDR3 loop reads CASSYGTSGFYEQYF. The DNA of the CDR3 is TGTGCCAGCAGTTACGGGACTAGCGGGTTCTACGAGCAGTACTTC.

This clone has a count of ten or more. The chain joins TRBV28 to TRBJ1-5, with a possible D match to TRBD1 (5 bases). V was shortened by 6 bases and J by 8 bases, with 20 bases between the two germline ends. This CDR3 is built from 15 residues. Germline CDR1 and CDR2: MDHEN and SYDVKM. This chain's CDR3 is CASRPGGGDIEPQHF. The CDR3 DNA reads TGTGCCAGCAGGCCTGGGGGGGGAGACATTGAGCCCCAGCATTTT.

The chain recombines TRBV28 with TRBJ2-6; 8 bases are shared with TRBD1. Germline CDR1 MDHEN, CDR2 SYDVKM. The CDR3 loop spans 16 amino acids. The V and J ends lost 6 bases and 1 base, in that order; junction bases with no gene match: 5. Here the CDR3 reads CASRSRGLSGANVLTF. CDR3 DNA: TGTGCCAGCAGGAGCAGGGGGCTATCTGGGGCCAACGTCCTGACTTTC.

The chain is built from TRBV10-2 and TRBJ1-5, with D tentatively TRBD1 (6 bases). Germline V lookup: CDR1 WSHSY, CDR2 SAAADI. CDR3 size: 14 residues. V was pared by 3 bases and J by 5 bases, with 11 bases between. The CDR3: CASSDLNRDQPQHF. As DNA, the CDR3 is TGCGCCAGCAGTGACCTAAACAGGGATCAGCCCCAGCATTTT.

The chain combines TRBV28 with TRBJ2-3, with D hard to call. V dropped 2 bases and J dropped 6 bases, with 9 bases sitting between them. CDR3 length: 13 amino acids. CDR1 MDHEN and CDR2 SYDVKM come from the germline V gene. CDR3 nucleotides: TGTGCCAGCAGTTTAGTGGGGTTGGATACGCAGTATTTT. It is translated as CASSLVGLDTQYF.

V gene TRBV27 combines with J gene TRBJ1-5; 8 positions match TRBD1. Germline CDR1 MNHEY, CDR2 SMNVEV (reference sequence). V was pared by 3 bases and J by 6 bases, with 4 bases of the junction left unmatched. The CDR3 length is 14 residues. The CDR3 bases are TGTGCCAGCAGTTTTACAGGGGGTGCTCAGCCCCAGCATTTT. Encoded protein: CASSFTGGAQPQHF.